A single sample gave rise to the 7 T cell receptor beta chains below, sequenced in a study of cytomegalovirus exposure and HLA in healthy donors. Vbeta (60) and Jbeta (13) primers were used in the PCR. Method: immunoSEQ multiplex PCR; TCRdb's copy keeps in-frame clones and lacks some. The sample consists of about 120,000 clones, around 80% of them appearing once. Sample: PBMCs. These TCRs come from a woman aged 40 to 55 in good health and CMV-seropositive.

V gene TRBV6-1 combines with J gene TRBJ1-5; D is uncertain. The length of the CDR3 is 17 residues. The germline gives CDR1 MNHNS, CDR2 SASEGT. Trimming removed 4 bases at V and 2 bases at J, with 18 bases between. CDR3 residues: CASSVPRNAGGNQPQHF. The CDR3 nucleotides read TGTGCCAGCAGTGTCCCCAGGAATGCCGGTGGCAATCAGCCCCAGCATTTT.

This sequence joins TRBV21-1 and TRBJ1-3; the table's TRBD1 call for D was not verified on the DNA. TRBV21-1 represents a pseudogene. The CDR3 contains 17 residues. In DNA form, the CDR3 reads TGTGCCAGCAGCAAAGCGGGCACAGGAGCTAAAGGAAACACCATATATTTT. It yields the protein CASSKAGTGAKGNTIYF.

This clone was detected only a few times. This rearrangement joins TRBV6-5 to TRBJ1-1, with 9 bases identical to TRBD1. Germline values: CDR1 MNHEY, CDR2 SVGAGI. The V and J ends lost 5 bases and 5 bases, in that order; junction bases with no gene match: 0. The CDR3 sequence is 12 residues long. This CDR3 reads CASSGTGTEAFF. The DNA for the CDR3 is TGTGCCAGCAGTGGGACAGGGACTGAAGCTTTCTTT.

This clone was found a few times. This chain uses TRBV7-2 with TRBJ2-2; possible D gene TRBD1, 7 bases. V dropped 5 bases and J dropped 0 bases, with 13 bases sitting between them. Germline V CDR1 and CDR2: SGHTA, FQGNSA. The CDR3 has 16 amino acids. The CDR3 spells CASSLRGEPNTGELFF. CDR3 DNA: TGTGCCAGCAGCCTCAGGGGGGAACCGAACACCGGGGAGCTGTTTTTT.

The genes are TRBV6-5 and TRBJ1-2; 9 nucleotides line up with TRBD1. Trimming took 5 bases from V and 5 from J; bases not matched to a gene: 9. CDR3 length: 15 residues. Per germline, CDR1 MNHEY and CDR2 SVGAGI. The CDR3 DNA reads as TGTGCCAGCAGTACTCTTCGACAGGGGGGGTATGGCTACACCTTC. This sequence encodes CASSTLRQGGYGYTF.

V and J are TRBV18 and TRBJ1-1, with 8 bases lining up with TRBD1. The CDR3 length is 16 residues. Germline CDR1 and CDR2: KGHSH and LQKENI. With V trimmed by 3 bases and J by 3 bases, 9 bases remained unmatched. This CDR3 is CASSPGQGVVDTEAFF. The CDR3 DNA reads as TGTGCCAGCTCACCTGGACAGGGCGTGGTGGACACTGAAGCTTTCTTT.

V and J are TRBV6-5 and TRBJ2-3; D remains ambiguous. Per the germline V gene, CDR1 is MNHEY and CDR2 is SVGAGI. The V gene lost 7 bases and the J gene lost 0 bases, with 14 bases spanning the gap. This CDR3 is built from 15 residues. CDR3 DNA: TGTGCCAGCAAGATGGCAGCGCCGAGCACAGATACGCAGTATTTT. Protein sequence: CASKMAAPSTDTQYF.